This T cell receptor beta chain originates from a study of tumor-infiltrating lymphocytes in primary liver carcinoma. Study information: The patients presented with primary liver carcinoma, which was managed through surgical resection. All lesions had stage T1-T3 N0M0 and roughly 4 to 11 cm widths. Each of the samples returned roughly 3.5 to 8 million productive TCRbeta reads (a yield similar across tissue types).

Study-level points and caveats: Relative to tumor region pairs, the tumor-adjacent and tumor-blood pairs showed overlap that was lower.

cDNA specific to TCR beta was made from 450 to 500 ng of total RNA, with a constant-region primer employed for priming. Amplification in three nested multiplex PCR rounds with slightly modified ARM-PCR gave rise to TCR beta libraries. TCRdb reprocessed the multiplex PCR reads with MiXCR, giving one entry per CDR3 protein. The data hold approximately 330,000 distinct CDR3 sequences, with less than 70% observed a single time. The authors took blood RNA from unsorted whole blood and also extracted germline DNA. This clonotype was counted many times. Its cognate antigen is unknown. The source of this sequence is a man aged 40-55 years with primary liver carcinoma and hepatitis B virus infection. The source material was peripheral blood.

CDR3 region: CASRSDTPRNQPQHF. DNA of the CDR3: TGTGCCAGCAGATCTGACACTCCGCGGAATCAGCCCCAGCATTTT. The gene calls are TRBV6-2 or TRBV6-3 and TRBJ1-5; D is uncertain. This CDR3 has 15 amino acids. Germline CDR1 and CDR2: MNHEY and SVGEGT. The ends were cut back, 6 bases at V and 4 bases at J, with 16 bases in the middle.